One sample yielded the 23 T cell receptor beta chains listed below, sequenced in a study of T cells in Graves' hyperthyroidism and ophthalmopathy. The CDR3 regions of TCR beta were amplified from RNA transcripts. When the TCR CDR3 underwent first-round RT-PCR, the HTBI primer set was used. TCRdb reprocessed the multiplex PCR reads with MiXCR, giving one entry per CDR3 protein. The sample shows around 760,000 distinct CDR3 sequences, approximately 40% of them seen only once. The specimen sequenced was blood. Receptors were obtained from a middle-aged woman with Graves' hyperthyroidism.

A remark on this clonotype: This could be a read error, since a much larger clone is one nucleotide away. The CDR3 sequence: CASSLEQGALYKQYF. The CDR3 DNA follows: TGCGCCAGCAGCTTGGAACAGGGTGCGTTGTACAAGCAGTACTTC. V is TRBV5-5 and J is TRBJ2-7, with a weak D call TRBD1 (6 bases). CDR1 and CDR2 (germline): SGHKS, YYEKEE (reference sequence). The CDR3 has 15 amino acids.

CDR3 nucleotide sequence: TGTGCCAGCAGTTATCAGGGGGTGGGTATGAACACTGAAGCTTTCTTT. It codes for CASSYQGVGMNTEAFF. The V call is TRBV25-1, the J call TRBJ1-1; 7 nucleotides line up with TRBD1. The CDR3 loop spans 16 amino acids. CDR1 and CDR2 from the germline V gene are MGHDK and SYGVNS. V gave up 5 bases and J gave up 0 bases; unmatched junction bases: 9. Looking up the rest from reference TRBV25-1 and TRBJ1-1 gives the full variable domain: EADIYQTPRYLVIGTGKKITLECSQTMGHDKMYWYQQDPGMELHLIHYSYGVNSTEKGDLSSESTVSRIRTEHFPLTLESARPSHTSQYLCASSYQGVGMNTEAFFGQGTRLTVV.

The chain recombines TRBV9 with TRBJ1-3; D is unresolved. This CDR3 has 15 residues. Germline V gene sequence: CDR1 SGDLS, CDR2 YYNGEE. Between the trimmed V and J ends, which lost 0 bases and 0 bases, there was a span of 7 bases. CDR3 sequence reads: CASSVEAFSGNTIYF. Here the CDR3 DNA reads TGTGCCAGCAGCGTAGAGGCGTTCTCTGGAAACACCATATATTTT.

Concerning this clonotype: The CDR3 does not close with the conserved phenylalanine or tryptophan, likely indicating a read error. The V call is TRBV6-1, the J call TRBJ2-7; D call uncertain. The CDR3 consists of 15 residues. Germline values: CDR1 MNHNS, CDR2 SASEGT. V shed 6 bases and J shed 0 bases, with 15 bases lying between them. CDR3 loop: CASRTGRLSSYEQYL. CDR3 DNA sequence: TGTGCCAGCAGGACCGGGCGTTTAAGCTCCTACGAGCAGTACCTC.

This sequence joins TRBV7-9 and TRBJ2-7; possibly TRBD1 or TRBD2 for D (5 bases each). Trimming shortened V by 5 bases and J by 3 bases, and 14 bases separated the two germline ends. Germline V gene lookup returns CDR1 SEHNR and CDR2 FQNEAQ (reference sequence). CDR3 size: 14 residues. The CDR3 nucleotides are TGTGCCAGCAGCCGAAACCCGGGACGCTACGAGCAGTACTTC. Protein sequence: CASSRNPGRYEQYF.

This clonotype was seen a few times. The chain recombines TRBV7-8 with TRBJ1-2; 12 nucleotides line up with TRBD1. From germline, CDR1 is SGHVS and CDR2 FQNEAQ. J gave up 8 bases and V 3 bases, and 16 bases lay outside the gene matches. This CDR3 has 18 residues. DNA of the CDR3: TGTGCCAGCAGCTTGTCTATGGGGACAGGGGGCGGTTTGTACGGCTACACCTTC. This translates into CASSLSMGTGGGLYGYTF.

In DNA, the CDR3 is TGTGCCAGCAGCTCCCGACGGGGAGTTTTCAATGAGCAGTTCTTC. Residues: CASSSRRGVFNEQFF. The chain carries TRBV7-3 and TRBJ2-1; D is possibly TRBD2 (5 bases). CDR1 is SGHTA and CDR2 is FQGTGA in the germline V gene. There are 15 residues in the CDR3. Trimming left V 4 bases short and J 6 bases short, with 16 bases between.

This clonotype was counted a few times. The rearrangement uses TRBV10-3 and TRBJ1-3, with D possibly TRBD1 on 6 matching bases. Trimming stripped 5 bases from V and 0 bases from J, with 8 bases between. The germline gives CDR1 ENHRY, CDR2 SYGVKD. This CDR3 is 14 amino acids long. The DNA of the CDR3 is TGTGCCATCAGTACAGGGTCCTCTGGAAACACCATATATTTT. Protein product: CAISTGSSGNTIYF.

The CDR3 loop reads CASSESGRSYEQYF. The CDR3 DNA is TGCGCCAGCAGTGAATCAGGCAGGAGCTACGAGCAGTACTTC. The chain has TRBV10-2 and TRBJ2-7; D gene unclear. The CDR3 length is 14 residues. The V gene's germline CDR1 is WSHSY and CDR2 SAAADI. V was shortened by 3 bases and J by 3 bases, with 12 bases between the two germline ends.

About this clonotype: Given a much more abundant clone one base away, this may be a read error. The CDR3 nucleotides read TGTGCCAGCAGCCTCGGGGAGGGTGGCAATCAGCCCCAGCATTTT. It codes for CASSLGEGGNQPQHF. The chain combines TRBV2 with TRBJ1-5; D is undetermined. The CDR3 spans 15 residues. Germline-derived CDR1 and CDR2 are SNHLY and FYNNEI. The V gene lost 6 bases and the J gene lost 2 bases, with 14 bases spanning the gap.

There are a few counts of this clonotype. The V gene is TRBV12-3 or TRBV12-4, the J gene TRBJ2-7; the match to TRBD1 covers 8 bases. J gave up 2 bases and V 1 base, and 4 bases lay outside the gene matches. CDR3 size: 15 residues. CDR3 nucleotide sequence: TGTGCCAGCAGTTTAGTACAGGGGGGAGCCTACGAGCAGTACTTC. Its protein is CASSLVQGGAYEQYF.

This sequence joins TRBV7-9 and TRBJ1-3, with a weak D call TRBD1 (6 bases). V was pared by 8 bases and J by 7 bases, with 21 bases between. This CDR3 has 15 residues. The V gene's germline CDR1 is SEHNR and CDR2 FQNEAQ (reference sequence). CDR3 region: CASRPGSGAENTIYF. Here the CDR3 DNA reads TGTGCCAGCCGACCAGGGTCAGGGGCTGAGAACACCATATATTTT.

The CDR3 sequence: CSAREQVHQPQHF. The CDR3 nucleotides read TGCAGTGCTAGAGAACAGGTACATCAGCCCCAGCATTTT. The gene calls are TRBV20-1 and TRBJ1-5; tentative D call: TRBD1 (5 bases). V dropped 0 bases and J dropped 5 bases, with 8 bases sitting between them. The CDR3 has 13 residues. CDR1 is DFQATT, CDR2 SNEGSKA, per germline (reference sequence).

As regards this clonotype: A much larger clonotype is one base distant, so this may be a read error. V usage is TRBV20-1 and J usage is TRBJ2-7; D remains unclear. Germline-derived CDR1 and CDR2 are DFQATT and SNEGSKA (reference sequence). The CDR3 runs 14 residues. V was trimmed by 2 bases and J by 0 bases, leaving 11 bases between them. CDR3 DNA: TGCAGTGCTAGACTACAGACCGACTCCTACGAGCAGTACTTC. Translating it yields CSARLQTDSYEQYF.

The rearrangement uses TRBV7-2 and TRBJ1-5; a possible D gene is TRBD1 (5 bases). The V gene lost 4 bases and the J gene lost 11 bases, with 18 bases spanning the gap. Germline V gives CDR1 SGHTA, CDR2 FQGNSA. The CDR3 loop spans 14 amino acids. The chain's CDR3 is CASSSPGPQETQHF. The CDR3 DNA follows: TGTGCCAGCAGCTCACCGGGGCCTCAAGAGACCCAGCATTTT.

This clonotype was counted only a few times. The CDR3 reads CASSVEPSGVYEQYF. CDR3 coding DNA: TGTGCCAGCAGCGTAGAACCGAGCGGAGTCTACGAGCAGTACTTC. This chain joins TRBV9 and TRBJ2-7, with a tentative D call TRBD2 (5 bases). CDR3 length: 15 residues. V gave up 0 bases and J gave up 3 bases, with 13 bases separating them. Per the germline V gene, CDR1 is SGDLS and CDR2 is YYNGEE.

This clonotype has a handful of counts. The chain has TRBV28 and TRBJ1-2, with TRBD1 as a possible D gene (6 bases). Germline-derived CDR1 and CDR2 are MDHEN and SYDVKM. The V end was cut by 5 bases, the J end by 6 bases, with 13 bases between. There are 13 residues in the CDR3. The CDR3 is CASSPRGEDGYTF. In DNA, the CDR3 is TGTGCCAGCAGTCCCAGGGGAGAGGATGGCTACACCTTC.

This clonotype was seen a few times. The chain links TRBV20-1 to TRBJ2-7; 9 nucleotides line up with TRBD2. The germline V gene encodes CDR1 DFQATT and CDR2 SNEGSKA (reference sequence). Losses at the gene ends were 1 base for V and 4 bases for J; bases not matched to a gene: 5. The CDR3 runs 14 residues. CDR3 in DNA: TGCAGTGCTAGAGTTAATAGCGGGAGATACGAGCAGTACTTC. It yields the protein CSARVNSGRYEQYF.

A remark on this clonotype: A clone one base away is much larger, so this may be a read error. The CDR3 region is CASSIDCFRGYGYTF. DNA for the CDR3: TGTGCCAGTAGTATAGATTGTTTCCGGGGTTATGGCTACACCTTC. The chain uses TRBV19 and TRBJ1-2; no clear D gene. Germline CDR1 LNHDA, CDR2 SQIVND (reference sequence). The CDR3 has 15 residues. V lost 0 bases and J lost 5, with 13 bases in between.

This clonotype has just one count. Given a much more abundant clone one base away, this may be a read error. The DNA of the CDR3 is TGTGCCAGCAGCTTAGGCCCGGATGGGACTAATGAAAAACTGGTTTTT. Protein product: CASSLGPDGTNEKLVF. The J gene is TRBJ1-4, the V gene TRBV7-9, with a weak D call TRBD1 (5 bases). This CDR3 comprises 16 residues. The germline CDR1 and CDR2 sequences are SEHNR and FQNEAQ (reference sequence).

The chain carries TRBV5-6 and TRBJ1-3; maybe TRBD1 (5 bases). There are 15 residues in the CDR3. Trimming cost V 2 bases and J 0 bases, with 9 bases left between them. The germline CDR1 and CDR2 sequences are SGHDT and YYEEEE. CDR3 in DNA: TGTGCCAGCAGCTTTGGGACGGGCTCTGGAAACACCATATATTTT. As protein: CASSFGTGSGNTIYF.

The chain recombines TRBV10-3 with TRBJ2-7, with TRBD2 matching over 8 bases. The V gene end was trimmed by 3 bases and the J gene end by 0 bases; junction bases not matched to a gene: 4. The CDR3 has 15 residues. The germline CDR1 and CDR2 sequences are ENHRY and SYGVKD. The CDR3 loop is CAISEPGTSSYEQYF. The CDR3 bases are TGTGCCATCAGTGAACCGGGGACTAGCTCCTACGAGCAGTACTTC.

The chain recombines TRBV5-4 with TRBJ2-2; tentatively, D is TRBD1 or TRBD2 (5 bases each). The germline V gene encodes CDR1 SGHNT and CDR2 YYREEE (reference sequence). The CDR3 has 15 amino acids. Trimming left V 2 bases short and J 5 bases short, with 13 bases between. The CDR3 DNA is TGTGCCAGCAGCTTAACCTTTGGGGGAACCGGGGAGCTGTTTTTT. Protein: CASSLTFGGTGELFF.